This T cell receptor beta chain comes out of a study of blood T cell repertoires in COVID-19. Overall study: Collection of acute and convalescent COVID-19 samples took place in the United States, Italy and Spain. The analysed material was cDNA or gDNA that came from T cells, B-cell-depleted T cells, or PBMCs.

The V end lost 2 bases, the J end lost 5 bases, and 19 bases lay between the germline ends. The CDR3 runs to 16 residues. Germline assignment: CDR1 SGHRS and CDR2 YFSETQ. Per the study methods: Reference gene primer amplification gave nucleated cell count estimates. Sequencing used immunoSEQ multiplex PCR; TCRdb keeps in-frame clones, though not all of them. The V and J calls and clone size were taken over from that table, and D and trimming were inferred from the DNA. The table has around 200,000 clones, roughly 84% seen once. The sequence came from a woman aged 80 or over with acute or convalescent COVID-19. The chain joins TRBV5-1 to TRBJ2-5; D possibly corresponds to TRBD1 (5 bases). The source material was peripheral blood. CDR3 DNA: TGCGCCAGCAGCTTACTCGAGTACACAGGCCTCGAGACCCAGTACTTC. Its translation is CASSLLEYTGLETQYF. Full variable domain (missing parts from reference TRBV5-1 and TRBJ2-5): KAGVTQTPRYLIKTRGQQVTLSCSPISGHRSVSWYQQTPGQGLQFLFEYFSETQRNKGNFPGRFSGRQFSNSRSEMNVSTLELGDSALYLCASSLLEYTGLETQYFGPGTRLLVL.